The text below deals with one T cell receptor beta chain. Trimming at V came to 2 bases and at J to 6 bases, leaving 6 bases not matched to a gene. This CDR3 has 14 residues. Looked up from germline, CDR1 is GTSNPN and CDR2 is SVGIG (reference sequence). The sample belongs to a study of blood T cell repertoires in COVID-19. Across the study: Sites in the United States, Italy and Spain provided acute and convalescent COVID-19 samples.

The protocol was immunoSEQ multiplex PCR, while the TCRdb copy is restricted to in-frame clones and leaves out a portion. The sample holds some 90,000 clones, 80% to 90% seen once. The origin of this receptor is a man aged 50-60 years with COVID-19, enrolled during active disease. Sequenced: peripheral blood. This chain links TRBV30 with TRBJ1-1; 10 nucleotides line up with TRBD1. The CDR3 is CAWSSGQGVSEAFF. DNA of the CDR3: TGTGCCTGGAGTTCTGGACAGGGGGTGTCTGAAGCTTTCTTT.